Sequencing of this TCR beta chain was carried out in a study of PD-L1 blockade in urothelial cancer. Sequencing was performed with immunoSEQ multiplex PCR; in TCRdb, only in-frame clones are kept and a portion is missing. This sample yields 60,000 to 85,000 clones, of which approximately 86% are seen a single time; 4.5% to 7% belongs to the top ten. Germline trimming cut 6 bases from V and 1 base from J; bases unmatched to any gene: 16. There are 19 residues in the CDR3. Germline V gene lookup returns CDR1 SNHLY and CDR2 FYNNEI. The chain combines TRBV2 with TRBJ2-5; 11 bases line up with TRBD2. The specimen comprised PBMCs, sampled around atezolizumab (anti-PD-L1) treatment. The receptor's source is an older woman with urothelial cancer. As DNA, the CDR3 is TGTGCCAGCAGCCCCCACCGAAGACCTAGCGGGGGGCTCCAAGAGACCCAGTACTTC. Protein sequence: CASSPHRRPSGGLQETQYF.